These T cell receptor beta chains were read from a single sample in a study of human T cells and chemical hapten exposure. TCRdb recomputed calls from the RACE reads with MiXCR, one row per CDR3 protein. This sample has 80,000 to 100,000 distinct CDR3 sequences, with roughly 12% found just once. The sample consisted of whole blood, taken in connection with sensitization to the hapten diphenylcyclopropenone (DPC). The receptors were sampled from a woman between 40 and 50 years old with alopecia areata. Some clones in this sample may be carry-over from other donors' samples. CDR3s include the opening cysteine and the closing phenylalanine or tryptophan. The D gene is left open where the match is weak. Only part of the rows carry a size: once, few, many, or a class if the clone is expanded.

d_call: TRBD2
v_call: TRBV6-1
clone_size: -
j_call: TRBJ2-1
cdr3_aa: CASRYTGTTNNEQFF
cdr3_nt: TGTGCCAGCAGATACACCGGGACTACAAACAATGAGCAGTTCTTC

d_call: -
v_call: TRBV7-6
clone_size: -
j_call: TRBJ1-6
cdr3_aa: CASSSMTNSPLHF
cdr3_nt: TGTGCCAGCAGCTCCATGACCAATTCACCCCTCCACTTT

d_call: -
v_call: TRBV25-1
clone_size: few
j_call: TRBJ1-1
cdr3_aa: CASRSPTEAFF
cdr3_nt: TGTGCCAGCCGATCACCGACTGAAGCTTTCTTT

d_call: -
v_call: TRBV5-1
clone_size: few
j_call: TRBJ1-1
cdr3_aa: CASSLGGSSGNTEAFF
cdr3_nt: TGCGCCAGCAGCTTGGGTGGCAGTTCGGGGAACACTGAAGCTTTCTTT

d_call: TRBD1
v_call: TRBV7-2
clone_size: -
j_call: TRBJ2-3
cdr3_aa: CASSFRTGALTDTQYF
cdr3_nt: TGTGCCAGCAGCTTTCGGACAGGGGCTCTCACAGATACGCAGTATTTT

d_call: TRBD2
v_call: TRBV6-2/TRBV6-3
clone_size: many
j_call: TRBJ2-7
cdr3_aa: CASRDGIAGRRYF
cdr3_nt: TGTGCCAGCAGGGACGGGATAGCGGGCCGGCGATACTTC

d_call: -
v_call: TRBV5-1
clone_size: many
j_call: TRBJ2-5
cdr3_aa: CASSLRQAQETQYF
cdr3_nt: TGCGCCAGCAGCCTCCGACAAGCTCAAGAGACCCAGTACTTC

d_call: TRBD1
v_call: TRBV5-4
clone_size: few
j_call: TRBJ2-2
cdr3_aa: CASSFPPGQGATGELFF
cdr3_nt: TGTGCCAGCAGCTTTCCTCCGGGACAGGGAGCGACCGGGGAGCTGTTTTTT

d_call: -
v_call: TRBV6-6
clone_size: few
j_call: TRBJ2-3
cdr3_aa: CASSYSGTRVTDTQYF
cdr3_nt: TGTGCCAGCAGTTACTCGGGTACCAGGGTCACAGATACGCAGTATTTT

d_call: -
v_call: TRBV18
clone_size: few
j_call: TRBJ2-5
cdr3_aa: CASSPPALAETQYF
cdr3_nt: TGTGCCAGCTCACCACCCGCCCTAGCGGAGACCCAGTACTTC

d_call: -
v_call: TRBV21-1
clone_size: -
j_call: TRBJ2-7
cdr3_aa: CASSKAVRLARSYEQYF
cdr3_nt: TGTGCCAGCAGCAAAGCGGTCCGACTAGCGCGCTCCTACGAGCAGTACTTC

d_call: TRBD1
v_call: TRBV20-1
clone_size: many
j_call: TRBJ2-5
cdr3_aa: CSVPNYRGQQETQYF
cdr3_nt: TGCAGTGTTCCCAATTACAGGGGTCAACAAGAGACCCAGTACTTC

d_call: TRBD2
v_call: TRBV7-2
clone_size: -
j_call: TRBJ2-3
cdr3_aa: CASSLAGLAGVDTQYF
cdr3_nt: TGTGCCAGCAGCTTAGCGGGACTAGCGGGGGTCGATACGCAGTATTTT

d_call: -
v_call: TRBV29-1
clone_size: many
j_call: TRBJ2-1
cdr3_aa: CSVFDRYNEQFF
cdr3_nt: TGCAGCGTTTTCGACAGGTACAATGAGCAGTTCTTC

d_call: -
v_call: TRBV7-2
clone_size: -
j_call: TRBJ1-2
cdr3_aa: CASSLDRRTNYGYTF
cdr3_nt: TGTGCCAGCAGCTTAGATAGGCGGACTAACTATGGCTACACCTTC

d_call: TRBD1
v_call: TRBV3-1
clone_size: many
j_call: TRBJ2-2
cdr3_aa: CASSLGQGRTGELFF
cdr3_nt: TGTGCCAGCAGCCTGGGACAGGGAAGGACCGGGGAGCTGTTTTTT

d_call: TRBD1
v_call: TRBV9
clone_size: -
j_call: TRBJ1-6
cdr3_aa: CASSVGTGGSSPLHF
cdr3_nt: TGTGCCAGCAGCGTAGGGACAGGAGGAAGTTCACCCCTCCACTTT

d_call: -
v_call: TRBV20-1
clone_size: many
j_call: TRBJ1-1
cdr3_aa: CSARGVTVTEAFF
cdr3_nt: TGCAGTGCTAGAGGAGTAACGGTTACTGAAGCTTTCTTT

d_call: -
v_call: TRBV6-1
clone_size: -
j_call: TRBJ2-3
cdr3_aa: CASSAFGPRMGGTDTQYF
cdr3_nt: TGTGCCAGCAGCGCCTTCGGGCCCAGGATGGGTGGTACAGATACGCAGTATTTT

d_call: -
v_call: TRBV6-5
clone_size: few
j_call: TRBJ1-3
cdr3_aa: CASSYDRKTGNTIYF
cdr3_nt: TGTGCCAGCAGTTACGACAGGAAAACTGGAAACACCATATATTTT

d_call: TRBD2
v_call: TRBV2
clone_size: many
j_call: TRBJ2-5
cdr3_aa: CATWGLAGGETQYF
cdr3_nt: TGTGCCACCTGGGGACTAGCGGGAGGAGAGACCCAGTACTTC

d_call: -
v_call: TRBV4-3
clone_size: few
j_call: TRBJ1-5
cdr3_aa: CASSLETGYNQPQHF
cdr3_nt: TGCGCCAGCAGCCTAGAGACAGGCTACAATCAGCCCCAGCATTTT

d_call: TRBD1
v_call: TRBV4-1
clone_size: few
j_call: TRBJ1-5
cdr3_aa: CASSPRPLQGATYQPQHF
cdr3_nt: TGCGCCAGCAGCCCCCGACCGCTACAGGGGGCGACTTATCAGCCCCAGCATTTT

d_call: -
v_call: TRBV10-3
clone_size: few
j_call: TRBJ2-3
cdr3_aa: CAISDDLQFSTDTQYF
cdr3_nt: TGTGCCATCAGTGACGATTTACAATTTAGCACAGATACGCAGTATTTT

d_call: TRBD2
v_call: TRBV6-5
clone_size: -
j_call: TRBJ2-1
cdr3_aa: CASRGSGTGYNEQFF
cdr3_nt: TGTGCCAGCAGGGGTAGCGGGACGGGATACAATGAGCAGTTCTTC

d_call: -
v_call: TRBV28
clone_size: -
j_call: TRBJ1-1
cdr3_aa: CASSNTGPKTEAFF
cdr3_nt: TGTGCCAGCAGTAACACAGGACCGAAGACTGAAGCTTTCTTT

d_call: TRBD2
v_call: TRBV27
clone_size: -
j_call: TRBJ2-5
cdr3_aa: CASSPTTSGETQYF
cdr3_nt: TGTGCCAGCAGTCCTACGACTAGCGGAGAGACCCAGTACTTC

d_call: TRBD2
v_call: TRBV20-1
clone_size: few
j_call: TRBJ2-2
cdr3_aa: CSARELGSGMNTGELFF
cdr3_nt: TGCAGTGCTAGAGAGCTAGGAAGCGGGATGAACACCGGGGAGCTGTTTTTT

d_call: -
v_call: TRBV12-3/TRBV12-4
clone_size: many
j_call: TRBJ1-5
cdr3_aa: CASSFQTGGNQPQHF
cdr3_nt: TGTGCCAGCAGTTTTCAGACTGGAGGGAATCAGCCCCAGCATTTT

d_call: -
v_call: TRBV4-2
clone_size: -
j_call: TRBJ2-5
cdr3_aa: CASSQGYGQETQYF
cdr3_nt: TGTGCCAGCAGCCAAGGTTATGGGCAAGAGACCCAGTACTTC

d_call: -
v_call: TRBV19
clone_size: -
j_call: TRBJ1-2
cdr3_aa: CASRRDNRNYGYTF
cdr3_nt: TGTGCCAGCCGCCGGGACAACCGAAACTATGGCTACACCTTC

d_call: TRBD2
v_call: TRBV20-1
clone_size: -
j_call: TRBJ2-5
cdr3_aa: CSARRTSGVQETQYF
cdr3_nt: TGCAGTGCTAGACGGACTAGCGGGGTACAAGAGACCCAGTACTTC